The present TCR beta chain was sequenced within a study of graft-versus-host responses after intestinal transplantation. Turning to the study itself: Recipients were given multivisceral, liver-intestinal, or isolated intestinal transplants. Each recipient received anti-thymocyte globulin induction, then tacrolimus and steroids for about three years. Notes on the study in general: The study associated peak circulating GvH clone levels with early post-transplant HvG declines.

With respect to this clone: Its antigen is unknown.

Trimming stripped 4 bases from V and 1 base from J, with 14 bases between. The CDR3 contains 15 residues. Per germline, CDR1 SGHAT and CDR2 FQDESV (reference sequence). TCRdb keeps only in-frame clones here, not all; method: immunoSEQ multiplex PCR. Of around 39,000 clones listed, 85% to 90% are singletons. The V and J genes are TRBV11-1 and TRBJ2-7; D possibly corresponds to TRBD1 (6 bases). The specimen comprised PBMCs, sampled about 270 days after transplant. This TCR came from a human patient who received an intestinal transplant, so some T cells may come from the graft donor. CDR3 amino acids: CASSWGHLGSYEQYF. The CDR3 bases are TGTGCCAGCAGCTGGGGACACTTGGGGTCCTACGAGCAGTACTTC.